The rows below give T cell receptor beta chains drawn from one sample of a study of STAT3 mutations in large granular lymphocyte leukemia. Profiled with immunoSEQ multiplex PCR; TCRdb holds only in-frame clones, not every one. The repertoire holds roughly 13,000 clones, with over 75% as singletons. Material for sequencing was PBMCs. Source of these receptors: a human donor with T large granular lymphocyte leukemia. Some clones in this sample may be carry-over from other donors' samples. The conserved cysteine and the conserved F or W are not part of the CDR3 here. The order of the fields is J gene, V gene, CDR3 protein.

J: TRBJ2-3
V: TRBV5-6
CDR3: ASSNLGQDTDTQY

J: TRBJ1-1
V: TRBV5-1
CDR3: ASSLRGAGDTEAF

J: TRBJ2-2
V: TRBV7-9
CDR3: ASSLVSRPGELF

J: TRBJ1-1
V: TRBV6-5
CDR3: ASIGTGEAF

J: TRBJ2-1
V: TRBV5-1
CDR3: ASSLGGFTYNEQF

J: TRBJ1-4
V: TRBV19
CDR3: ASSIFPRTGEEKLF

J: TRBJ2-2
V: TRBV28
CDR3: ASSSLGLAGVTGELF

J: TRBJ1-4
V: TRBV30
CDR3: AWSTGQARLSEKLF

J: TRBJ1-4
V: TRBV7-8
CDR3: ASSIGRYNEKLF

J: TRBJ1-1
V: TRBV5-1
CDR3: ASSLDRTFTEAF

J: TRBJ1-1
V: TRBV5-1
CDR3: ASSLAPGGGNTEAF

J: TRBJ1-5
V: TRBV5-4
CDR3: ASSNGGGRGNQPQH

J: TRBJ2-1
V: TRBV11-2
CDR3: ASSLDGPSSYNEQF

J: TRBJ2-3
V: TRBV6-5
CDR3: ASSYGPPDTQY

J: TRBJ2-1
V: TRBV6-5
CDR3: ASSPSGGRSAEKF

J: TRBJ1-1
V: TRBV5-4
CDR3: ASSLAQRTEAF

J: TRBJ2-1
V: TRBV2
CDR3: ASTDGTPSSYNEQF

J: TRBJ1-2
V: TRBV7-2
CDR3: ASSLVVDRGVGYT

J: TRBJ2-3
V: TRBV18
CDR3: ASSSTIGTDTQY

J: TRBJ2-7
V: TRBV5-6
CDR3: ASSLGRSREQY

J: TRBJ1-5
V: TRBV11-2
CDR3: ASSLGPGPGRPQH

J: TRBJ1-1
V: TRBV10-2
CDR3: ASSESDRGTEAF

J: TRBJ2-3
V: TRBV2
CDR3: ASSEMAGRGDTQY

J: TRBJ2-7
V: TRBV5-1
CDR3: ASNTAGGLNEQY

J: TRBJ1-2
V: TRBV29-1
CDR3: SVRDSLSYGYT

J: TRBJ2-5
V: TRBV7-2
CDR3: ASRTGTGTQY

J: TRBJ2-1
V: TRBV28
CDR3: ASNRDTDVYNEQF

J: TRBJ2-7
V: TRBV30
CDR3: AWKQGHEQY

J: TRBJ1-3
V: TRBV7-8
CDR3: ASSLATTGKGTIY

J: TRBJ1-1
V: TRBV5-1
CDR3: ASSLTGLLMNTEAF

J: TRBJ1-2
V: TRBV28
CDR3: ASSPAGSSRYT

J: TRBJ1-5
V: TRBV5-1
CDR3: ASSLEGPGNQPQH

J: TRBJ1-5
V: TRBV6-5
CDR3: ASSSPGQNQPQH

J: TRBJ2-3
V: TRBV28
CDR3: ASNKQPYTQY

J: TRBJ1-4
V: TRBV5-1
CDR3: ASSLAGRDEKLF

J: TRBJ2-5
V: TRBV12-5
CDR3: ASGGTGWETQY

J: TRBJ1-2
V: TRBV6-1
CDR3: ASSTGDWGYT

J: TRBJ2-1
V: TRBV18
CDR3: ASSPSGGSSYNEQF

J: TRBJ2-3
V: TRBV2
CDR3: ASSMGLDTQY

J: TRBJ2-3
V: TRBV28
CDR3: ASSLIPVTSKDTQY

J: TRBJ2-4
V: TRBV7-9
CDR3: ASTYGLPGQVLAKNIQY

J: TRBJ2-2
V: TRBV7-2
CDR3: ASSLNQGGTGELF

J: TRBJ1-6
V: TRBV5-1
CDR3: ASSLVGGRGSYNSPLH

J: TRBJ1-1
V: TRBV5-4
CDR3: ASSLDGQGARAF

J: TRBJ2-1
V: TRBV18
CDR3: ASSTYNEQF

J: TRBJ1-1
V: TRBV5-1
CDR3: ASSLGTEAF

J: TRBJ2-7
V: TRBV5-1
CDR3: ASSREGPYEQY

J: TRBJ1-1
V: TRBV7-9
CDR3: ASSPPQPGDTEAF

J: TRBJ2-1
V: TRBV27
CDR3: ASSPGLDYNEQF

J: TRBJ1-3
V: TRBV28
CDR3: ASSWDRSSGNTIY

J: TRBJ1-5
V: TRBV6-5
CDR3: ASSYRQGIGQPQH

J: TRBJ2-1
V: TRBV5-4
CDR3: ASSLNWGWVNEQF

J: TRBJ1-2
V: TRBV7-2
CDR3: ASSLAAAPYGYT

J: TRBJ2-2
V: TRBV11-2
CDR3: ASTRTGGTGELF

J: TRBJ2-2
V: TRBV14
CDR3: ASSKPSGRGGELF

J: TRBJ1-4
V: TRBV5-1
CDR3: ASTPKGDEEKLF

J: TRBJ2-7
V: TRBV4-1
CDR3: ASSTQAGPYEQY

J: TRBJ2-1
V: TRBV5-1
CDR3: ASSLAVLSGLGNEQF

J: TRBJ1-2
V: TRBV18
CDR3: ASSPDGQGSGYT

J: TRBJ2-2
V: TRBV7-6
CDR3: ASSLVLAGGTNTGELF